The clone carrying this T cell receptor (beta chain) showed up just a few times. As yet, its antigen is unknown. These data originate in a study of T-cell memory formation after mild COVID-19. Study-wide context: TCR clusters were mostly donor specific. Study outcomes and limitations: The main location of contracting CD4+ clones was CM and EM, and that of contracting CD8+ clones was EMRA. Some responding clones appeared in pre-infection memory, suggesting cross-reactive memory joined. Contracting clones from day 15 to 85 showed balanced CD4/CD8; later expanders favored CD4+.

TCRdb redid the calling of the 5' RACE reads with MiXCR, one entry per CDR3 protein. The table lists roughly 250,000 distinct CDR3 sequences, over 15% of them singletons. The CDR3 consists of 10 residues. Trimming left V 3 bases short and J 6 bases short, with 3 bases between. CDR1 is MGHDK, CDR2 SYGVNS, per germline. The rearrangement uses TRBV25-1 and TRBJ2-7; the D is unclear. Sequencing was carried out using PBMCs or a T cell subset sorted from them (not recorded which). The TCR originated in a man aged 18 to 30 who had mild COVID-19 (a few samples of this study predate the infection). Cell type and time point are not known. The chain's CDR3 is CASSEAEQYF. In DNA form, the CDR3 reads TGTGCCAGCAGTGAGGCCGAGCAGTACTTC.